A single sample is the source of the 3 T cell receptor beta chains below, sequenced in a study of radiation and T cells in renal cell carcinoma. This table comes from immunoSEQ multiplex PCR, and its TCRdb copy is limited to in-frame clones, with some not included. The repertoire holds 70,000 or so clones, with roughly 82% as singletons. Time point reported: blood 2 weeks post-SBRT. The treatment here: 15 Gy SBRT to primary tumor, nephrectomy 4 weeks later. Sequenced material: blood, taken from a patient whose treatment included radiotherapy and nephrectomy. All receptors come from a man aged 55 to 70 with renal cell carcinoma.

The rearrangement uses TRBV21-1 and TRBJ2-1; the table gives TRBD2 as D, unverified against the DNA. TRBV21-1 is a recognized pseudogene. This CDR3 has 13 amino acids. The CDR3 region has the DNA TGTGCCAGCAGCAAAGAACCCCCCTACGCCCGGTTCTTC. Protein: CASSKEPPYARFF.

This chain links TRBV10-3 with TRBJ1-1; TRBD1 is a possible D gene (6 bases). This CDR3 has 15 amino acids. Germline lookup yields CDR1 ENHRY and CDR2 SYGVKD. The V gene lost 0 bases and the J gene lost 1 base, with 9 bases spanning the gap. As DNA, the CDR3 is TGTGCCATCAGTGAGTCGGGACAATCGAACACTGAAGCTTTCTTT. The encoded protein is CAISESGQSNTEAFF.

The rearrangement uses TRBV28 and TRBJ1-3; no clear D gene. V was pared by 7 bases and J by 5 bases, with 15 bases between. CDR3 length: 14 residues. CDR1 is MDHEN and CDR2 is SYDVKM in the germline V gene. This CDR3 is CASIEGRLRNTIYF. CDR3 nucleotide sequence: TGTGCCAGCATCGAAGGACGGCTAAGAAACACCATATATTTT.